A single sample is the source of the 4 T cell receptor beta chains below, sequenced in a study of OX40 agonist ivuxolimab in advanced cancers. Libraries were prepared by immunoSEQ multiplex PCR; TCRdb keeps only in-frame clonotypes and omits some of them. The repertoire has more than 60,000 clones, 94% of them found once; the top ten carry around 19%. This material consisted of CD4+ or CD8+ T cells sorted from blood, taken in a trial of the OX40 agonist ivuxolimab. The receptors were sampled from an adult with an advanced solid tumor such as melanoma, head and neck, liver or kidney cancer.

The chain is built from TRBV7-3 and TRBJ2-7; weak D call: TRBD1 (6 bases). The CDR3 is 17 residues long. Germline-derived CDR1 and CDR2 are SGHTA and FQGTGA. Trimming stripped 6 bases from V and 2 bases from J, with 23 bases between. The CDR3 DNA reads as TGTGCCAGCAGGCCGACAGGAAAGCGGACTCATACCTACGAGCAGTACTTC. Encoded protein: CASRPTGKRTHTYEQYF.

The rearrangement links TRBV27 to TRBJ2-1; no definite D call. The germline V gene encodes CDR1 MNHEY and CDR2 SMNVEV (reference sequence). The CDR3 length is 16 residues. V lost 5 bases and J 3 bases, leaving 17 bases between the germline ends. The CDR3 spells CASSPLLSTIYNEQFF. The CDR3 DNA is TGTGCCAGCAGTCCCCTTCTCAGCACGATCTACAATGAGCAGTTCTTC.

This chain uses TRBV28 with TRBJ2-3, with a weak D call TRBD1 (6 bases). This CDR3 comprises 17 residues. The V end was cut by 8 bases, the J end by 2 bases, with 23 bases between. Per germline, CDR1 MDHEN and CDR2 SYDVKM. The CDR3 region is CASAPDGTQSTTDTQYF. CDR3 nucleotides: TGTGCCAGCGCCCCAGACGGGACACAATCGACCACAGATACGCAGTATTTT.

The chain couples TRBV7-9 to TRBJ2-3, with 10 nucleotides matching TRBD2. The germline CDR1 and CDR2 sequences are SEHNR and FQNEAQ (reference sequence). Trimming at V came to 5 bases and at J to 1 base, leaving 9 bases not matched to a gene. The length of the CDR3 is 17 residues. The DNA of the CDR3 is TGTGCCAGCAGCCTACTACTAGCGGGGAGCGGCACAGATACGCAGTATTTT. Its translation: CASSLLLAGSGTDTQYF.